This T cell receptor (beta chain) emerged from a study of T cell repertoires in cytomegalovirus infection. There are 15 residues in the CDR3. Looked up from germline, CDR1 is MNHEY and CDR2 is SMNVEV (reference sequence). With 5 bases removed from V and 0 bases from J, the gap between germline ends came to 11 bases. MiXCR, applied by TCRdb to the reads, yields one record per CDR3 protein. Among approximately 500,000 distinct CDR3 sequences listed, approximately 15% were seen once. V is TRBV27 and J is TRBJ1-3; no definite D call. The clonotype comes from a human donor in good health (CMV status not recorded). Some clones in this sample may be carry-over from other donors' samples. The sample comprised CD8+ T cells from PBMCs. The CDR3 DNA reads as TGTGCCAGCAGTAATGGGTGGAACTCTGGAAACACCATATATTTT. Translating gives CASSNGWNSGNTIYF.